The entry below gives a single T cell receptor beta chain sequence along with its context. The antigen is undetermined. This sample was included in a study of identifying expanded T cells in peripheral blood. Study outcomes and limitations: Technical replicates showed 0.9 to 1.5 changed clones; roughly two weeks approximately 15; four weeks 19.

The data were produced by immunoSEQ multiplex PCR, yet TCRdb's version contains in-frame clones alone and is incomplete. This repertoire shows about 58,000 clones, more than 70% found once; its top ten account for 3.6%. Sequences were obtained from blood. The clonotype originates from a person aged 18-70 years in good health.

CDR3 protein: CASSKVRAQGSYNEQFF. As DNA, the CDR3 is TGTGCCAGCAGCAAAGTGAGGGCACAGGGCTCCTACAATGAGCAGTTCTTC. V is TRBV21-1 and J is TRBJ2-1; the D segment call TRBD1 is taken from the table without a DNA check. TRBV21-1 is designated a pseudogene. The CDR3 sequence is 17 residues long.